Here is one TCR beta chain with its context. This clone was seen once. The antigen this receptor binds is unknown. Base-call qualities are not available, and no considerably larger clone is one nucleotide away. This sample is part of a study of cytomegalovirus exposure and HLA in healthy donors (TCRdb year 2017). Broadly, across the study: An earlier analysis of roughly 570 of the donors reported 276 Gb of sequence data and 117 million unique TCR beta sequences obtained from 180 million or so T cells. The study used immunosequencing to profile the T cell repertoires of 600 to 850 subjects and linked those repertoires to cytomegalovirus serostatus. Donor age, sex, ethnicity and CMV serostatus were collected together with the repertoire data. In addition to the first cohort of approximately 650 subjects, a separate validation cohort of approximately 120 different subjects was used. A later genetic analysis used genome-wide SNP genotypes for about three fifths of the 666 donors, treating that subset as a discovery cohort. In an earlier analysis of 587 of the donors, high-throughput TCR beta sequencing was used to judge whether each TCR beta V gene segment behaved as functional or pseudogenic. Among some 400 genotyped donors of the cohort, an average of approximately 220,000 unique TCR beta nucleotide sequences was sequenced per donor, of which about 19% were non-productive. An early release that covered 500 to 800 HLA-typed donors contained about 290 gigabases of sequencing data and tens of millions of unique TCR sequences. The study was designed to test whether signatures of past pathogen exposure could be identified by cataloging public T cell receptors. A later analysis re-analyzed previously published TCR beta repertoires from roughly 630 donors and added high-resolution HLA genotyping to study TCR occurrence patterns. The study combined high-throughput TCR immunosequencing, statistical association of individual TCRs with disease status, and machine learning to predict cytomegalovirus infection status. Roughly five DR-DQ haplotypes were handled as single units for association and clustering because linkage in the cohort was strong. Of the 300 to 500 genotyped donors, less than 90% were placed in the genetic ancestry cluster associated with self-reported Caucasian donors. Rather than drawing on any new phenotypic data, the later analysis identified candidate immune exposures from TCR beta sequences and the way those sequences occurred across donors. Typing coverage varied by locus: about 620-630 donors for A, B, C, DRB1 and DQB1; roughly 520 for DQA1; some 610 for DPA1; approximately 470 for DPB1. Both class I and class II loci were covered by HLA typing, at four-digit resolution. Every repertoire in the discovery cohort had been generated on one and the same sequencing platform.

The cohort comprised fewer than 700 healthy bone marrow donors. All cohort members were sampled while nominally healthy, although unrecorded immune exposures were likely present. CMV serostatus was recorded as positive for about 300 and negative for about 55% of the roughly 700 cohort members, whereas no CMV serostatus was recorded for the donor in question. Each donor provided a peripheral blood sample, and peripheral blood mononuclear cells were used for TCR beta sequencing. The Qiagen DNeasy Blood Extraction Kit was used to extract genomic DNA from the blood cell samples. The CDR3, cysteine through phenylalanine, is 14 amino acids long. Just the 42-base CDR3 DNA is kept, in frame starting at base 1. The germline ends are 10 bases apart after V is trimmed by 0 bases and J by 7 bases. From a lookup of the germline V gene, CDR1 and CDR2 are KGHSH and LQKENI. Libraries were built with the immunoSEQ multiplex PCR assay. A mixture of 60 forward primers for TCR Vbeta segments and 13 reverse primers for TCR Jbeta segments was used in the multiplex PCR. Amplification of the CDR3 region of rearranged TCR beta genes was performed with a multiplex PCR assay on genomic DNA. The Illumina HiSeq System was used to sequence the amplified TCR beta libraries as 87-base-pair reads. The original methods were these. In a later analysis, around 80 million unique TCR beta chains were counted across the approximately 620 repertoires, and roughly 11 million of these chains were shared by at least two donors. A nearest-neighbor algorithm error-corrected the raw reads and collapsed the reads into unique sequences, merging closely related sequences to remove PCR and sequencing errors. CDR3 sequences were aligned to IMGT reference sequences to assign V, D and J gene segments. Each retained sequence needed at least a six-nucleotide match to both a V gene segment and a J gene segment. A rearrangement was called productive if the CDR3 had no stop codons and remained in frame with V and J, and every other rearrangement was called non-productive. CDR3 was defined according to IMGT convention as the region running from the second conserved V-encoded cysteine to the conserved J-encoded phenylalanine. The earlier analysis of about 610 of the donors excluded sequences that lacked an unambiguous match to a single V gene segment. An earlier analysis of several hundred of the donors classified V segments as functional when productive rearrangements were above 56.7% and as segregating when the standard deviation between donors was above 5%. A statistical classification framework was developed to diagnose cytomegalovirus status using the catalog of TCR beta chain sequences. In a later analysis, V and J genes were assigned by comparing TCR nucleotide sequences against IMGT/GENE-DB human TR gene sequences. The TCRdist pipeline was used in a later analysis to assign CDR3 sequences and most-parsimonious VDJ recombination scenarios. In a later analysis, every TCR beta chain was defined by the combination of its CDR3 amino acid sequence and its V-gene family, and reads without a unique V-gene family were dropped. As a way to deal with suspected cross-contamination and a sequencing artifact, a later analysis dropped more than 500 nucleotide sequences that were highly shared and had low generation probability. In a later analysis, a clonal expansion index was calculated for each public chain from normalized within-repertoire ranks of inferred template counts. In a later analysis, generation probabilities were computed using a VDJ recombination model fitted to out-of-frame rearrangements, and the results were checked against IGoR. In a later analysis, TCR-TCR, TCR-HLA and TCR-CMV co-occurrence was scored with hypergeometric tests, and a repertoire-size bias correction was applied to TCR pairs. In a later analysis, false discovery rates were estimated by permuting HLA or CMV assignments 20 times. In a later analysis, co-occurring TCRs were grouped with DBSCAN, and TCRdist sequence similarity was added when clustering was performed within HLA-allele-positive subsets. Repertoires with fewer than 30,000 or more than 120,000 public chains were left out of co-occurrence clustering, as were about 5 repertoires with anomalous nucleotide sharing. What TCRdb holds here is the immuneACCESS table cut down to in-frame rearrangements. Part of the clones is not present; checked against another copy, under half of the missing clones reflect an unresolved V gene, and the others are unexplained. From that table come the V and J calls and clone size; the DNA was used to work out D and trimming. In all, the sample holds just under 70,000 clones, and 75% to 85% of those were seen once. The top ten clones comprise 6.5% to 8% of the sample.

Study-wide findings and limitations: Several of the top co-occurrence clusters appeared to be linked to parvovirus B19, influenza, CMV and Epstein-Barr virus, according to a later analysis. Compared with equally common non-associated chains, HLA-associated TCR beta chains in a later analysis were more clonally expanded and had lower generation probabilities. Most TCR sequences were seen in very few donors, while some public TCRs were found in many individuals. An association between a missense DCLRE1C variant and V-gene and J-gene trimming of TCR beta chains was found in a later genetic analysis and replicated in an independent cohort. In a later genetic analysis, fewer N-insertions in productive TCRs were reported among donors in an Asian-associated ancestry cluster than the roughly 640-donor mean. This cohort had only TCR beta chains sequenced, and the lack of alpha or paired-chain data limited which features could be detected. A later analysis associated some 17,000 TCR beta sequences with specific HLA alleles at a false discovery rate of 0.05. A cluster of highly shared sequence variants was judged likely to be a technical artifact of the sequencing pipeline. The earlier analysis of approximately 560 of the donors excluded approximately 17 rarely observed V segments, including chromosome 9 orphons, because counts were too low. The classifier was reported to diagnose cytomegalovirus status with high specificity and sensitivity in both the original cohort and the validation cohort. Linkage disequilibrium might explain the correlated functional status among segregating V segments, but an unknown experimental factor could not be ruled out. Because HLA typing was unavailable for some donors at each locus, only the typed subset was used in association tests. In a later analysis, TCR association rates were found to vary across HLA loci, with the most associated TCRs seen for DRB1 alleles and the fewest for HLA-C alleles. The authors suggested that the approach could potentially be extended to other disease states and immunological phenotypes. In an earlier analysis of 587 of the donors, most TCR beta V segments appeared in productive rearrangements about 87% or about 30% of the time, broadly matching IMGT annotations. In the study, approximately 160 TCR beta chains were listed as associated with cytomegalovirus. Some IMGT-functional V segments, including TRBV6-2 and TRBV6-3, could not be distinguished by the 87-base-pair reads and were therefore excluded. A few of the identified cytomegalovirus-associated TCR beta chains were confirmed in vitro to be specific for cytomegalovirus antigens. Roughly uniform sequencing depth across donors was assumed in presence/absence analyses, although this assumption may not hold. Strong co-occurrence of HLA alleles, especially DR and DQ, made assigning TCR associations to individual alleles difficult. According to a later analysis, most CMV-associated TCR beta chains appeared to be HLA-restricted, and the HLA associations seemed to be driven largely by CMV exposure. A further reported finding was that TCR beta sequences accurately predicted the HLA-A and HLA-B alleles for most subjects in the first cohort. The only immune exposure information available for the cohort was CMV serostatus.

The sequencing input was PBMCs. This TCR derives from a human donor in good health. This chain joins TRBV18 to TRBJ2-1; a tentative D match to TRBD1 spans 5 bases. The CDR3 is CASSPPVGRNEQFF. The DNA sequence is TGTGCCAGCTCACCACCGGTGGGGCGGAATGAGCAGTTCTTC.